Listed here are 10 T cell receptor beta chains from one sample, sequenced in a study of OX40 agonist ivuxolimab in advanced cancers. TCRdb's table, derived via immunoSEQ multiplex PCR, lists solely in-frame clones and lacks some. Among roughly 80,000 clones, more than 90% were seen once, and the ten largest hold less than 0.75%. The input for sequencing was CD4+ or CD8+ T cells sorted from blood, taken in a trial of the OX40 agonist ivuxolimab. These receptors all stem from an adult with an advanced solid tumor such as melanoma, head and neck, liver or kidney cancer.

The chain couples TRBV2 to TRBJ1-1; no definite D call. Germline loops: CDR1 SNHLY, CDR2 FYNNEI. V lost 3 bases and J lost 5, with 7 bases in between. The CDR3 runs to 12 residues. The CDR3 region is CASSEQGTEAFF. DNA of the CDR3: TGTGCCAGCAGTGAGCAAGGGACTGAAGCTTTCTTT.

This chain uses TRBV28 with TRBJ1-1; D uncertain. V dropped 1 base and J dropped 8 bases, with 14 bases sitting between them. Germline CDR1 reads MDHEN; CDR2 reads SYDVKM. CDR3 length equals 14 residues. The CDR3 region is CASSLSSNIREAFF. CDR3 nucleotide sequence: TGTGCCAGCAGTTTATCCTCTAACATCAGGGAAGCTTTCTTT.

This chain uses TRBV7-2 with TRBJ2-7; 8 bases align to TRBD2. The ends lost 1 base at V and 3 bases at J; junction bases unmatched: 8. Looked up from germline, CDR1 is SGHTA and CDR2 is FQGNSA. The CDR3 totals 16 residues. The CDR3 DNA sequence: TGTGCCAGCAGCTTAGTCCCGGCTAGCGGGTACTACGAGCAGTACTTC. Translating gives CASSLVPASGYYEQYF.

The CDR3 reads CASRPGASGRGHNEQFF. The CDR3 DNA sequence: TGTGCCAGCAGGCCTGGGGCTAGCGGGAGAGGCCACAATGAGCAGTTCTTC. The V call is TRBV28, the J call TRBJ2-1; 10 nucleotides line up with TRBD2. CDR3 length: 17 amino acids. After removal of 6 bases from V and 5 bases from J, the junction contained 13 bases not matched to a gene. Germline CDR1 and CDR2: MDHEN and SYDVKM.

V usage is TRBV7-8 and J usage is TRBJ2-7; the match to TRBD2 covers 8 bases. V shed 5 bases, J shed 1 base, and the junction held 4 bases outside the gene matches. The CDR3 runs 14 residues. Germline CDR1 and CDR2: SGHVS and FQNEAQ. For the CDR3, the DNA is TGTGCCAGCAGCGGTCAGCGGGGGTCCTACGAGCAGTACTTC. Protein: CASSGQRGSYEQYF.

In this sample, this clone turned up once. This rearrangement joins TRBV2 to TRBJ2-3; D might be TRBD1 or TRBD2, each matching 5 bases. The CDR3 is 15 amino acids. CDR1 and CDR2 (germline): SNHLY, FYNNEI. Trimming left V 1 base short and J 0 bases short, with 8 bases between. The CDR3 region is CASSEGWGSTDTQYF. The CDR3 nucleotides read TGTGCCAGCAGTGAAGGCTGGGGGAGCACAGATACGCAGTATTTT.

The rearrangement joins TRBV6-6 to TRBJ2-7; D is undetermined. The CDR3 runs 11 residues. The V end was cut by 5 bases, the J end by 2 bases, with 4 bases between. Germline V gives CDR1 MNHNY, CDR2 SVGAGI (reference sequence). CDR3 in DNA: TGTGCCAGCAGTCAAGCCTACGAGCAGTACTTC. It codes for CASSQAYEQYF.

The V gene is TRBV7-6, the J gene TRBJ1-1, with D perhaps matching TRBD1 (6 bases). Deletions cut 5 bases from V and 1 base from J, with 20 bases between. CDR3 length: 17 amino acids. Per germline, CDR1 SGHVS and CDR2 FNYEAQ. The DNA for the CDR3 is TGTGCCAGCAGCCCCTCCTTTGGGGGGGCTAGGAACACTGAAGCTTTCTTT. Its translation: CASSPSFGGARNTEAFF.

The chain carries TRBV5-6 and TRBJ1-1; 8 bases line up with TRBD1. The V segment lost 4 bases and the J segment 6 bases; nucleotides outside the gene matches: 5. CDR3 length equals 13 residues. Per germline, CDR1 SGHDT and CDR2 YYEEEE. CDR3 residues: CASSRTGGAEAFF. CDR3 DNA: TGTGCCAGCAGCCGTACAGGGGGTGCTGAAGCTTTCTTT.

This rearrangement joins TRBV6-5 to TRBJ2-1; no clear D. V lost 7 bases and J 5 bases, leaving 6 bases between the germline ends. CDR1 MNHEY and CDR2 SVGAGI come from the germline V gene. The CDR3 runs 11 residues. For the CDR3, the DNA is TGTGCCAGCACGGCAGACAATGAGCAGTTCTTC. Translating gives CASTADNEQFF.